This T cell receptor (beta chain) originates from a study of T cells expressing NK-cell markers. Study information: According to the study, TCR beta repertoires originated from sorted CD3+CD56+NKG2C+, CD3+CD56+NKG2C- and CD3+CD56-NKG2C+ T cells. Just one sequenced donor of eight was HCMV-seronegative, while seven were seropositive.

Findings and limits, study-wide: The dominant NKG2C+ clonotypes represented about 1.0-7.5% of CD8+ T cells in over 5 donors.

Making the TCR beta cDNA relied on 5'RACE template switching with UMIs. One entry per CDR3 protein, without DNA, is what TCRdb gives after re-calling the 5' RACE reads. The sample totals more than 250,000 distinct CDR3 sequences. Worth noting for this clonotype: The antigen is not known.

This sequence originates from a man aged 18 to 30 in good health. Sequences were obtained from blood T cells: a sorted CD56 or NKG2C T cell subset, CD4+ or CD8+ T cells, or bulk PBMC T cells (not recorded which).

The CDR3 loop reads CSAAPGPQETQYF. J is TRBJ2-5 and V is TRBV20-1. CDR3 size: 13 residues. Germline values: CDR1 DFQATT, CDR2 SNEGSKA (reference sequence).